This is a list of T cell receptor beta chains from one sample in a study of regulatory dendritic cells for organ transplantation. Repertoires were generated with immunoSEQ multiplex PCR, while TCRdb's copy carries only in-frame clones and drops some. This sample carries about 30,000 clones, around 79% of them seen once, and the ten largest clones take 2.2%. The material sequenced was memory CD4+ T cells from blood. The source is a human donor in good health. CDR3s include the opening cysteine and the closing phenylalanine or tryptophan. D genes are given only for firm matches. Size is stated for part of the rows, as once, few or many counts, or as a class when the clone is expanded.

v_call	clone_size	j_call	d_call	cdr3_length	cdr3_nt	cdr3_aa
TRBV11-1	.	TRBJ1-1	TRBD1	13	TGTGCCAGCAGCTTGGACAGGGGCGCTGAAGCTTTCTTT	CASSLDRGAEAFF
TRBV10-3	.	TRBJ1-4	.	13	TGTGCCATCAGTGAGTCATCCGAGGAAAAACTGTTTTTT	CAISESSEEKLFF
TRBV7-2	.	TRBJ2-1	TRBD2	19	TGTGCCAGCAGCTTCCCCACTAGCGGGGGGTCGAGCTCCTACAATGAGCAGTTCTTC	CASSFPTSGGSSSYNEQFF
TRBV6-1	.	TRBJ2-7	.	11	TGTGCCAGCAGTGGACCGGGACAGCAGTACTTC	CASSGPGQQYF
TRBV27	once	TRBJ2-7	.	9	TGTGCCAGCAGCCAGATCGCCCTCTTC	CASSQIALF
TRBV7-2	.	TRBJ2-3	TRBD2	15	TGTGCCAGCAGCTTCAGTGTAGCGGGAGGCGGTACGCAGTATTTT	CASSFSVAGGGTQYF
TRBV28	.	TRBJ2-4	TRBD2	16	TGTGCCAGCAGTTTACTAGCGGGAGGTAAAAATGAAAGGAAGTACTTC	CASSLLAGGKNERKYF
TRBV10-3	.	TRBJ2-7	TRBD2	15	TGTGCCATCAGGGGGGCTGGACTAGCGGGCTACGAGCAGTACTTC	CAIRGAGLAGYEQYF
TRBV27	.	TRBJ2-5	TRBD1	14	TGTGCCAGCAGCACAACTTACAGGGGGGAGACCCAGTACTTC	CASSTTYRGETQYF
TRBV28	.	TRBJ1-4	.	15	TGTGCCAGCAGTCCTCCGGGGTCCCTTAATGAAAAACTGTTTTTT	CASSPPGSLNEKLFF
TRBV27	.	TRBJ1-1	.	14	TGTGCCAGCAGTTCGAGGGTAAGGGGCACTGAAGCTTTCTTT	CASSSRVRGTEAFF
TRBV5-4	few	TRBJ1-5	.	13	TGTGCCAGCAGCTTGGCCGTAGGTCAACCCCAGCATTTT	CASSLAVGQPQHF
TRBV19	.	TRBJ1-5	.	12	TGTGCCAGTAGTCTCTTGCGGCAGCCCCAGCATTTT	CASSLLRQPQHF
TRBV6-6	.	TRBJ1-5	TRBD1	15	TGTGCCAGCATCGAGCACGGACAGGTACATCAGCCCCAGCATTTT	CASIEHGQVHQPQHF
TRBV15	once	TRBJ1-5	TRBD1	15	TGTGCCACCAGCAGAGATAGGGAAGGGGGCCAGCCCCAGCATTTT	CATSRDREGGQPQHF
TRBV27	.	TRBJ2-3	.	17	TGTGCCAGCAGACCTCTCTTGGGGATTGGTGGCACAGATACGCAGTATTTT	CASRPLLGIGGTDTQYF
TRBV18	few	TRBJ1-6	.	15	TGTGCCAGCTCAGAGGACAAGATCGGTAATTCACCCCTCCACTTT	CASSEDKIGNSPLHF
TRBV18	.	TRBJ1-2	.	13	TGTGCCAGCTCACCAATCGACAGCTATGGCTACACCTTC	CASSPIDSYGYTF
TRBV6-1	.	TRBJ1-1	TRBD1	14	TGTGCCAGCAGGACACTCAGGGGGGGCACTGAAGCTTTCTTT	CASRTLRGGTEAFF
TRBV7-2	.	TRBJ1-4	.	16	TGTGCCAGCAGCTTAGGGTGGGCGGAGTCTAATGAAAAACTGTTTTTT	CASSLGWAESNEKLFF
TRBV4-3	.	TRBJ2-3	.	22	TGCGCCAGCAGCCAAGGCCTCGGACAGGGCGGCACTAGCGGACGTTACACAGATACGCAGTATTTT	CASSQGLGQGGTSGRYTDTQYF
TRBV28	.	TRBJ1-1	.	15	TGTGCCAGCAGTTTCGGTGGGGGGGGCCTAGGTGAAGCTTTCTTT	CASSFGGGGLGEAFF
TRBV5-4	.	TRBJ2-4	TRBD2	16	TGTGCCAGCAGCTTGGTCGGCGGGGGGGCCCAAAACATTCAGTACTTC	CASSLVGGGAQNIQYF
TRBV30	.	TRBJ1-1	TRBD1	17	TGTGCCTGGAGTGTACGGGTGAGGGACAGGGGCCACACTGAAGCTTTCTTT	CAWSVRVRDRGHTEAFF
TRBV6-1	.	TRBJ2-1	.	12	TGTGCCAGCAGTACAAATGTGAATGAGCAGTTCTTC	CASSTNVNEQFF
TRBV7-3	.	TRBJ1-1	.	15	TGTGCCAGCAGCTCCCAGGGCGTACCGAACACTGAAGCTTTCTTT	CASSSQGVPNTEAFF
TRBV18	.	TRBJ2-5	.	14	TGTGCCAGCTCACCTCGGACAAGGGAAGAGACCCAGTACTTC	CASSPRTREETQYF
TRBV6-4	.	TRBJ1-3	TRBD1	15	TGTGCCAGCAGAGAAGACAGGGTCACTGGAAACACCATATATTTT	CASREDRVTGNTIYF
TRBV7-9	.	TRBJ1-2	TRBD1	13	TGTGCCAGCAGCCTGGGGACAGAGTATGGCTACACCTTC	CASSLGTEYGYTF
TRBV6-1	.	TRBJ2-3	.	14	TGTGCCAGCAGTGCTACCCAGGGTAGAGATACGCAGTATTTT	CASSATQGRDTQYF
TRBV12-5	.	TRBJ2-1	.	13	TGTGCTAGTGGTTTTACAGGGTTCGATGAGCAGTTCTTC	CASGFTGFDEQFF
TRBV12-5	.	TRBJ2-5	.	13	TGTGCTAGTGGTTTGGTATTTGGAGAGACCCAGTACTTC	CASGLVFGETQYF
TRBV6-5	.	TRBJ2-3	.	14	TGTGCCAGCTCCGTCGTGACCTCCACAGATACGCAGTATTTT	CASSVVTSTDTQYF
TRBV4-1	.	TRBJ2-7	TRBD2	16	TGCGCCAGCAGCCGGGGAATGGGAGGGTCGGGGGGCGAGCAGTACTTC	CASSRGMGGSGGEQYF
TRBV4-1	once	TRBJ2-7	.	14	TGCGCCAGCAGCCAAGCCGGATCAACCTACGAGCAGTACTTC	CASSQAGSTYEQYF
TRBV7-9	.	TRBJ2-5	TRBD2	16	TGTGCCAGCAGCCCGGGACTAGCGGGAGTTTTGGAGACCCAGTACTTC	CASSPGLAGVLETQYF
TRBV18	.	TRBJ2-1	.	16	TGTGCCAGCGCTTCTGGTGCAGGGAGCTCCTACAATGAGCAGTTCTTC	CASASGAGSSYNEQFF
TRBV5-6	.	TRBJ1-4	TRBD1	17	TGTGCCAGCAGCTTAGGACAGGGGGTGAGGACTAATGAAAAACTGTTTTTT	CASSLGQGVRTNEKLFF
TRBV28	.	TRBJ2-2	.	15	TGTGCCAGCAGTTTAGTCTGGGGGGACACCGGGGAGCTGTTTTTT	CASSLVWGDTGELFF
TRBV2	.	TRBJ2-3	.	15	TGTGCCAGCAGTCGTCCCCAGGGGGGGAAAGATACGCAGTATTTT	CASSRPQGGKDTQYF
TRBV27	.	TRBJ2-1	TRBD2	17	TGTGCCAGCAGTTACCCCCGGGGGAGCGGGAGATCCTATGAGCAGTTCTTC	CASSYPRGSGRSYEQFF
TRBV6-1	.	TRBJ1-1	.	16	TGTGCCAGCAGTGAGTCGTTTTGGCAGAGGGCGACTGAAGCTTTCTTT	CASSESFWQRATEAFF
TRBV5-1	.	TRBJ2-1	.	15	TGCGCCACCACAGAGGGCGGGGGCTTCTACAATGAGCAGTTCTTC	CATTEGGGFYNEQFF
TRBV18	.	TRBJ2-5	TRBD2	17	TGTGCCAGCTCACCCGGACTAGCGGGGGGGCCACGAGAGACCCAGTACTTC	CASSPGLAGGPRETQYF
TRBV7-7	.	TRBJ2-5	TRBD1	13	TGTGCTAGCAGCCGGGACAGACCCGAGACCCAGTACTTC	CASSRDRPETQYF
TRBV19	.	TRBJ2-3	.	15	TGTGCCAGTAGTATTACCGGGGGAGGTTCGTATACGCAGTATTTT	CASSITGGGSYTQYF
TRBV28	.	TRBJ1-2	TRBD1	18	TGTGCCAGCAGTTTTTTCATCGTCGGCAGGGGGCGATTCTATGGCTACACCTTC	CASSFFIVGRGRFYGYTF
TRBV7-9	.	TRBJ2-5	TRBD2	14	TGTGCCAGCAGTAGCGGGGGTGTCGTAGAGACCCAGTACTTC	CASSSGGVVETQYF
TRBV7-2	.	TRBJ1-1	TRBD1	15	TGTGCCAGCAGCCCAGGGACAGGTGTACACACTGAAGCTTTCTTT	CASSPGTGVHTEAFF
TRBV27	.	TRBJ1-5	.	14	TGTGCCAGCAAATCCCTGGGGGGAGGGCAGCCCCAGCATTTT	CASKSLGGGQPQHF